Presented here are 11 T cell receptor beta chains from one specimen sequenced in a study of glioma-infiltrating T cells. Amplification of TCR alpha and beta CDR3 regions from RNA used iRepertoire nested multiplex PCR. TCRdb independently ran MiXCR on the multiplex PCR reads; one entry per CDR3 protein. The table includes about 89,000 distinct CDR3 sequences, 23% detected once. Sequenced input: glioma tissue, nonneoplastic brain tissue, or PBMCs (not recorded which). These receptor sequences come from a human donor with low-grade glioma or glioblastoma, undergoing nonglioma brain surgery, or in good health (not recorded which).

This clonotype was picked up a small number of times. This chain joins TRBV2 and TRBJ2-7, with D uncertain. Germline V gene lookup returns CDR1 SNHLY and CDR2 FYNNEI. V dropped 4 bases and J dropped 0 bases, with 25 bases sitting between them. CDR3 length: 19 residues. The CDR3 is CASSGPGAYYSMSSYEQYF. CDR3 DNA sequence: TGTGCCAGCAGTGGACCTGGCGCTTACTATTCCATGAGCTCCTACGAGCAGTACTTC.

The rearrangement joins TRBV29-1 to TRBJ1-1; D possibly corresponds to TRBD1 (6 bases). This CDR3 spans 13 amino acids. Trimming shortened V by 4 bases and J by 5 bases, and 14 bases separated the two germline ends. CDR1 SQVTM and CDR2 ANQGSEA come from the germline V gene. The CDR3: CSVGSGAGTEAFF. CDR3 nucleotides: TGCAGCGTTGGGTCAGGGGCCGGAACTGAAGCTTTCTTT.

This clonotype occurred many times. The chain has TRBV25-1 and TRBJ2-5; 14 bases line up with TRBD2. CDR3 length: 16 amino acids. J was trimmed by 0 bases and V by 5 bases; bases with no gene match: 2. CDR1 is MGHDK, CDR2 SYGVNS, per germline. The CDR3 sequence is CASSRLAGGNQETQYF. DNA of the CDR3: TGTGCCAGCAGTCGACTAGCGGGAGGGAACCAAGAGACCCAGTACTTC.

This clonotype was recorded many times. The V call is TRBV20-1, the J call TRBJ2-7; 9 bases match TRBD2. The junction had 10 bases not matched to a gene; V was cut back by 6 bases and J by 4 bases. The CDR3 length is 14 residues. Germline CDR1 is DFQATT and CDR2 is SNEGSKA (reference sequence). The CDR3 sequence: CSAGGLAGKYEQYF. CDR3 nucleotide sequence: TGCAGTGCCGGAGGGCTAGCGGGAAAGTACGAGCAGTACTTC.

The chain carries TRBV2 and TRBJ1-1, with unresolved D. CDR3 length equals 10 residues. Germline CDR1 is SNHLY and CDR2 is FYNNEI. Trimming took off 10 bases at V and 0 bases at J, with 3 bases between the two ends. The CDR3 DNA is TGTGCCATCGTGAACACTGAAGCTTTCTTT. Protein sequence: CAIVNTEAFF.

This clonotype was picked up many times. The chain links TRBV10-2 to TRBJ1-1; possibly TRBD1 for D (6 bases). The V gene lost 1 base and the J gene lost 6 bases, with 12 bases spanning the gap. The germline V gene encodes CDR1 WSHSY and CDR2 SAAADI. This CDR3 is 14 amino acids long. CDR3 protein: CASSEWGLSAEAFF. DNA for the CDR3: TGCGCCAGCAGTGAGTGGGGGCTATCGGCTGAAGCTTTCTTT.

This clonotype has at least ten counts. The chain is built from TRBV7-2 and TRBJ2-3; maybe TRBD1 (5 bases). V shed 1 base and J shed 4 bases, with 9 bases lying between them. Germline-derived CDR1 and CDR2 are SGHTA and FQGNSA. The CDR3 contains 14 residues. The DNA for the CDR3 is TGTGCCAGCAGCTTAGATTGGGGCCCAGATACGCAGTATTTT. It codes for CASSLDWGPDTQYF.

This clonotype has at least ten counts. V usage is TRBV20-1 and J usage is TRBJ2-3, with 13 bases that match TRBD2. Looked up from germline, CDR1 is DFQATT and CDR2 is SNEGSKA (reference sequence). The CDR3 is 16 residues long. V lost 1 base, J lost 5 bases, and 6 bases stayed unmatched. CDR3 in DNA: TGCAGTGCTAGAGTACTAGCGGGGGGGCCAGTAGATACGCAGTATTTT. Amino acids: CSARVLAGGPVDTQYF.

As to this clonotype: This may be a read error, as it is one base from a much larger clone. This chain connects TRBV20-1 to TRBJ2-3; possibly TRBD1 or TRBD2 for D (5 bases each). Germline values: CDR1 DFQATT, CDR2 SNEGSKA (reference sequence). This CDR3 has 15 residues. The CDR3 DNA is TGCAGTGCTAGAGGGGGACGGATTAGCACAGATGCGCAGTATTTT. Protein product: CSARGGRISTDAQYF.

In its sample, this clonotype was seen many times. The V call is TRBV3-1, the J call TRBJ2-3; possibly TRBD1 for D (6 bases). The CDR3 sequence is 14 residues long. With 4 bases removed from V and 0 bases from J, the gap between germline ends came to 8 bases. From germline, CDR1 is LGHDT and CDR2 YNNKEL (reference sequence). The CDR3 DNA sequence: TGTGCCAGCAGCCTAACAGGGAGCACAGATACGCAGTATTTT. Translation: CASSLTGSTDTQYF.

This clonotype was seen ten or more times. The rearrangement links TRBV2 to TRBJ1-1; no clear D gene. The germline V and J ends were trimmed by 10 bases and 8 bases, with 14 bases remaining between them. The CDR3 is 11 residues long. CDR1 is SNHLY, CDR2 FYNNEI, per germline. This CDR3 reads CATSNPREAFF. The CDR3 DNA reads TGTGCCACCTCGAATCCGCGGGAAGCTTTCTTT.